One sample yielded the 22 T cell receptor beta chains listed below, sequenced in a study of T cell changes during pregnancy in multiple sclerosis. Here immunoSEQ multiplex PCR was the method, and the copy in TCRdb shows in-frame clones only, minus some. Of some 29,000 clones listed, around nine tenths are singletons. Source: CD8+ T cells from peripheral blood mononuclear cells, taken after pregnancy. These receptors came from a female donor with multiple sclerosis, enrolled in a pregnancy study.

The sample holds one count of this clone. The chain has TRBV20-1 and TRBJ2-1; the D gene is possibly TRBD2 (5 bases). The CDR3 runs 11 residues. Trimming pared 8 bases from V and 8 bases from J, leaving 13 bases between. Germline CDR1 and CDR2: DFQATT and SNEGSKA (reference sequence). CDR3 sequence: CSTRVLDEQFF. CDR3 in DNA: TGCAGTACGAGGGTCCTTGATGAGCAGTTCTTC.

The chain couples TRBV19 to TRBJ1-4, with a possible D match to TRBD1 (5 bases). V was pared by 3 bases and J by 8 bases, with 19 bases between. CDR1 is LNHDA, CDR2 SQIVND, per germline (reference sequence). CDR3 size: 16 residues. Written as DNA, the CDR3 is TGTGCCAGTAGTATGGTTTTCGGGGGGGAGGACGAAAAACTGTTTTTT. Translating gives CASSMVFGGEDEKLFF.

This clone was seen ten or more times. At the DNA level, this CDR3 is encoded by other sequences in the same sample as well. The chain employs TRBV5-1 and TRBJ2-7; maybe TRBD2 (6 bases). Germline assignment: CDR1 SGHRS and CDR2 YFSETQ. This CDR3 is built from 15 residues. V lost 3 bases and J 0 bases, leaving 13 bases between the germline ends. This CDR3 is CASSWRDGSSYEQYF. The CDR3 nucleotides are TGCGCCAGCAGCTGGAGGGACGGCAGCTCCTACGAGCAGTACTTC. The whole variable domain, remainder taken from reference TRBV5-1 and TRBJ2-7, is KAGVTQTPRYLIKTRGQQVTLSCSPISGHRSVSWYQQTPGQGLQFLFEYFSETQRNKGNFPGRFSGRQFSNSRSEMNVSTLELGDSALYLCASSWRDGSSYEQYFGPGTRLTVT.

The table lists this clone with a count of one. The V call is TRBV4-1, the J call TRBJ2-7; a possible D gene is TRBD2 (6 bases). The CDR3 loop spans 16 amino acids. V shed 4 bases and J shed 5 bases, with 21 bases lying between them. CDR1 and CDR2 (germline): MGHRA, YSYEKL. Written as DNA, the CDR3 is TGCGCCAGCAGCCTGGTACCAGGGACTCTGAGGGACGAGCAGTACTTC. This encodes CASSLVPGTLRDEQYF.

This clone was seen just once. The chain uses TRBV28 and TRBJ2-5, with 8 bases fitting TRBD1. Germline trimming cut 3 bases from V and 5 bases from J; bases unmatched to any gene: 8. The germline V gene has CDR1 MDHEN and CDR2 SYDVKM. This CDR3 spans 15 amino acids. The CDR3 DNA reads TGTGCCAGCAGTTTCGTCGAGGCAGGGGGCGAGACCCAGTACTTC. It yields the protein CASSFVEAGGETQYF.

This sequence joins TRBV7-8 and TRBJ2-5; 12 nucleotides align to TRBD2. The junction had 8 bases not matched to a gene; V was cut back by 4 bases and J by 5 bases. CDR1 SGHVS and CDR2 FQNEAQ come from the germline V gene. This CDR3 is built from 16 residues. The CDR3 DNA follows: TGTGCCAGCAGCTCGCGACTAGCGGGAGTTTGGGAGACCCAGTACTTC. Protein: CASSSRLAGVWETQYF.

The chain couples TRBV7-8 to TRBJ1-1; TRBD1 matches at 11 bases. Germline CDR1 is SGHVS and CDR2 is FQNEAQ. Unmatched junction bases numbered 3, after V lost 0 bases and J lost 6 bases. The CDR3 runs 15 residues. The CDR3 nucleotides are TGTGCCAGCAGCTTAGCCGGGACAGGGGGTGCTGAAGCTTTCTTT. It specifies CASSLAGTGGAEAFF.

CDR3 in DNA: TGCACCAGCAGCCAGGGGGGACTAGCGGAGTCCGATGAGCAGTTCTTC. Translating gives CTSSQGGLAESDEQFF. J is TRBJ2-1 and V is TRBV1; TRBD2, the D gene given by the table, was not confirmed from the DNA. TRBV1 has pseudogene status. The CDR3 extends over 16 amino acids.

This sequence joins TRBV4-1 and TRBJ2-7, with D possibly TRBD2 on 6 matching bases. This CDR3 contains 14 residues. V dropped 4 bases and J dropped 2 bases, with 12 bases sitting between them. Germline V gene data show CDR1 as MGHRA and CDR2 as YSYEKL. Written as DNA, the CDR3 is TGCGCCAGCAGCCCACCGGGACTCGCCTACGAGCAGTACTTC. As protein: CASSPPGLAYEQYF.

The CDR3 coding sequence is TGTGCCAGCAGTGAAGCGCTGGGACAGGGTTACGAGCAGTACTTC. It translates to CASSEALGQGYEQYF. The chain carries TRBV2 and TRBJ2-7; 9 bases fit TRBD1. V lost 0 bases to trimming and J lost 4 bases; unmatched junction nucleotides: 4. The CDR3 is 15 residues long. Germline loops: CDR1 SNHLY, CDR2 FYNNEI.

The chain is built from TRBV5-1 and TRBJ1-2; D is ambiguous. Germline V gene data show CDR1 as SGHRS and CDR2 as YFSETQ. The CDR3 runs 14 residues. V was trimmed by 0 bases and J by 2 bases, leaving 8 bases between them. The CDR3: CASSLEGRNYGYTF. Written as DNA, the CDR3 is TGCGCCAGCAGCTTGGAAGGGAGAAACTATGGCTACACCTTC.

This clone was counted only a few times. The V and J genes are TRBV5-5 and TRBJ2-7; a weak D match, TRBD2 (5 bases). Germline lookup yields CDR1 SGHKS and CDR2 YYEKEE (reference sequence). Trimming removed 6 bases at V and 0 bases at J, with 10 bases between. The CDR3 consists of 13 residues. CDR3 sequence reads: CASNLAPSYEQYF. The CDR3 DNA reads TGTGCCAGCAACCTAGCTCCCTCCTACGAGCAGTACTTC. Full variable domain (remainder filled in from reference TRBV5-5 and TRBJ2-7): DAGVTQSPTHLIKTRGQQVTLRCSPISGHKSVSWYQQVLGQGPQFIFQYYEKEERGRGNFPDRFSARQFPNYSSELNVNALLLGDSALYLCASNLAPSYEQYFGPGTRLTVT.

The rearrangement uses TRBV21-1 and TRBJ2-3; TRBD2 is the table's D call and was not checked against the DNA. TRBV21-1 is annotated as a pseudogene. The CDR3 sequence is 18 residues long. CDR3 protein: CASSKEEGLEEDQVTQYF. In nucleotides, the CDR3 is TGTGCCAGCAGCAAAGAAGAGGGACTAGAGGAGGATCAGGTTACGCAGTATTTT.

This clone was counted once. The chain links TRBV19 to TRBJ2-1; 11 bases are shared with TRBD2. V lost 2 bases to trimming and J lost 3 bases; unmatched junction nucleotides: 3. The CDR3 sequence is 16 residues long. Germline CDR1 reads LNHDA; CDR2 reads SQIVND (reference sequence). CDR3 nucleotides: TGTGCCAGTAGTATAACCGGGACTAGCGGCTACAATGAGCAGTTCTTC. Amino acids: CASSITGTSGYNEQFF.

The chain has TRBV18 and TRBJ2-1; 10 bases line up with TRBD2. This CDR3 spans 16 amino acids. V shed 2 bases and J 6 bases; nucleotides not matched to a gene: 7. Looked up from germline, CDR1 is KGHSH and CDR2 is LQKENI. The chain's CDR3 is CASSPLTSGEGNEQFF. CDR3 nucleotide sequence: TGTGCCAGCTCACCATTAACTAGCGGGGAGGGCAATGAGCAGTTCTTC. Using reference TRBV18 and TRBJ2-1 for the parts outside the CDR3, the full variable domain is NAGVMQNPRHLVRRRGQEARLRCSPMKGHSHVYWYRQLPEEGLKFMVYLQKENIIDESGMPKERFSAEFPKEGPSILRIQQVVRGDSAAYFCASSPLTSGEGNEQFFGPGTRLTVL.

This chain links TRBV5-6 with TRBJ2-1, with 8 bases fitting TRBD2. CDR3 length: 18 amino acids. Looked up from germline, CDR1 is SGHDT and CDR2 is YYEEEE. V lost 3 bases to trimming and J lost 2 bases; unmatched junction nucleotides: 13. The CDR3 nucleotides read TGTGCCAGCAGCTCTAACGGACTAGCCTCTACTCCCTACAATGAGCAGTTCTTC. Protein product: CASSSNGLASTPYNEQFF.

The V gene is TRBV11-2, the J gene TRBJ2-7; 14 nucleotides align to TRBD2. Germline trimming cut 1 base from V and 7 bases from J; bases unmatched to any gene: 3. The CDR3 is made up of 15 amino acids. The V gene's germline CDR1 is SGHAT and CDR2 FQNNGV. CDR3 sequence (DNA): TGTGCCAGCAGCTTAGTGGGACTAGCGGGAGAAGAGCAGTACTTC. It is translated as CASSLVGLAGEEQYF.

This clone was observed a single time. The CDR3 here is CASSQRTPGQGNYNEQFF. The CDR3 DNA reads as TGCGCCAGCAGCCAACGTACTCCGGGACAGGGTAACTACAATGAGCAGTTCTTC. V is TRBV4-1 and J is TRBJ2-1; 9 bases agree with TRBD1. The CDR3 has 18 residues. Per germline, CDR1 MGHRA and CDR2 YSYEKL. V trimming: 2 bases; J trimming: 3 bases; junction bases outside the gene matches: 11.

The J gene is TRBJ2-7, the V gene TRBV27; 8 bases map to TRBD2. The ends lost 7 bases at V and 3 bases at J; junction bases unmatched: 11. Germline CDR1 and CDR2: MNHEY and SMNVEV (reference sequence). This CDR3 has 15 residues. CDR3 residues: CASTLRAGGYYEQYF. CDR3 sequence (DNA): TGTGCCAGCACCCTAAGGGCGGGAGGTTACTACGAGCAGTACTTC.

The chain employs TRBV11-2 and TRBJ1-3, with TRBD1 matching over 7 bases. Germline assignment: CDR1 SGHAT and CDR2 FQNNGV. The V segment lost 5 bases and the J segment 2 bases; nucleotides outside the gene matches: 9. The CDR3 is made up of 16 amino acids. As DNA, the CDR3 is TGTGCCAGCAGCCGCTATGGACAGGTTACTGGAAACACCATATATTTT. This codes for CASSRYGQVTGNTIYF.

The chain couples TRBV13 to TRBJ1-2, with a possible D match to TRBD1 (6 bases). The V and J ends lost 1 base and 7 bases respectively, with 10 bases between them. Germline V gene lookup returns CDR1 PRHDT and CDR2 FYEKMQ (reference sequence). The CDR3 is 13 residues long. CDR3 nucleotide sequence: TGTGCCAGCAGCTTAGCGGGGGGCCGTGGCTACACCTTC. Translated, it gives CASSLAGGRGYTF.

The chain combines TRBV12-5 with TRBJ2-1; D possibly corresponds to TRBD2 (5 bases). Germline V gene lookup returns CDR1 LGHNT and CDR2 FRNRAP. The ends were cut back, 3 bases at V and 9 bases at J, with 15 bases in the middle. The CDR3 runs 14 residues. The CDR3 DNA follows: TGTGCTAGTGGTTTCAGCGGTACATGGGGTGAGCAGTTCTTC. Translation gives CASGFSGTWGEQFF.